Listed here are 3 T cell receptor beta chains from one sample, sequenced in a study of cytomegalovirus exposure and HLA in healthy donors. Use of 60 Vbeta and 13 Jbeta primers characterized the PCR. Produced via immunoSEQ multiplex PCR; TCRdb's table is partial and in-frame only. The data show roughly 120,000 clones, roughly 79% seen once. Sequencing was performed on PBMCs. Receptors were obtained from a woman in her 50s in good health and CMV-seropositive.

This chain links TRBV12-5 with TRBJ2-1; TRBD2 matches at 8 bases. The V gene's germline CDR1 is LGHNT and CDR2 FRNRAP. V gave up 5 bases and J gave up 4 bases; unmatched junction bases: 10. This CDR3 has 16 amino acids. The CDR3 nucleotides read TGTGCTAGTGGTCTCCCCTCCGGGGGGGCGTACAATGAGCAGTTCTTC. Residues: CASGLPSGGAYNEQFF.

The chain employs TRBV7-9 and TRBJ2-5; TRBD2 matches 8 bases. V shed 5 bases, J shed 5 bases, and the junction held 10 bases outside the gene matches. The CDR3 is made up of 15 amino acids. Germline CDR1 SEHNR, CDR2 FQNEAQ (reference sequence). The DNA of the CDR3 is TGTGCCAGCAGCATCCCTGGCGGGGGGATCGAGACCCAGTACTTC. Translated: CASSIPGGGIETQYF.

The chain links TRBV6-5 to TRBJ2-5, with D perhaps TRBD1 (5 bases). The CDR3 loop spans 16 amino acids. CDR1 is MNHEY, CDR2 SVGAGI, per germline. Trimming took off 2 bases at V and 2 bases at J, with 15 bases between the two ends. CDR3 residues: CASSYGSGIGQETQYF. CDR3 DNA: TGTGCCAGCAGTTACGGGTCAGGGATAGGGCAAGAGACCCAGTACTTC.